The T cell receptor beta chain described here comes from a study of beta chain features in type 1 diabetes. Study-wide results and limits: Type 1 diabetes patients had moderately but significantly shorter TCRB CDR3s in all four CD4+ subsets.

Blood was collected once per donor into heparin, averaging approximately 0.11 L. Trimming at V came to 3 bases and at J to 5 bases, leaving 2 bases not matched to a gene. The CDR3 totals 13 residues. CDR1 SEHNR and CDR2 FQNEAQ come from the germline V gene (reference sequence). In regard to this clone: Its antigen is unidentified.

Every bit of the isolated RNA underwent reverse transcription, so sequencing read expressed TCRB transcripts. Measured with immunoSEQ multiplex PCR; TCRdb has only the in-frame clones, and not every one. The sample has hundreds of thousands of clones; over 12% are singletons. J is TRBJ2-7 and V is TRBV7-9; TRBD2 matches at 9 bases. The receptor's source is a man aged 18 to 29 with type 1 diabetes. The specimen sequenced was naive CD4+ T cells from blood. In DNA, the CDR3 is TGTGCCAGCAGCTTGGCTAGCGGGGACGAGCAGTACTTC. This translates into CASSLASGDEQYF. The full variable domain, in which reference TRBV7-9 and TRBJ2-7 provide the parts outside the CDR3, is DTGVSQNPRHKITKRGQNVTFRCDPISEHNRLYWYRQTLGQGPEFLTYFQNEAQLEKSRLLSDRFSAERPKGSFSTLEIQRTEQGDSAMYLCASSLASGDEQYFGPGTRLTVT.